This T cell receptor (beta chain) came from a study of identical twins. It was template switching that added a universal primer site, and there were unique molecular identifiers on the cDNA. TCRdb reprocessed the 5' RACE reads via MiXCR and lists one record per CDR3 protein. The sample records 450,000 or so distinct CDR3 sequences, around 24% being singletons. V lost 6 bases to trimming and J lost 7 bases; unmatched junction nucleotides: 11. The CDR3 is 15 residues long. Germline V CDR1 and CDR2: MNHEY, SVGEGT. Ten or more counts support this clonotype. The same sample was also studied in work on T cells expressing NK-cell markers. That investigation notes: Most of the eight sequenced donors tested HCMV-seropositive; one tested seronegative. Dominant NKG2C+ clonotypes made up about 1.0-7.0% of CD8+ T cells in over five donors. A few donors' CD3+CD56-NKG2C+ cells were dominated by the same clonotypes.

The clonotype comes from a young woman in good health. This chain links TRBV6-2 or TRBV6-3 with TRBJ1-2; 10 nucleotides align to TRBD1. The sample comprised CD4+ T cells sorted from blood. The CDR3 loop reads CASSPPWDRGRGYTF. CDR3 coding DNA: TGTGCCAGCAGCCCCCCGTGGGACAGGGGACGTGGCTACACCTTC.